This T cell receptor (beta chain) comes out of a study of CD8+ T cells in alopecia areata. Trimming shortened V by 6 bases and J by 1 base, and 9 bases separated the two germline ends. From germline, CDR1 is ENHRY and CDR2 SYGVKD. The CDR3 sequence is 13 residues long. Specified treatment: oral pan-JAK inhibitor, 5-10 mg twice daily. Alopecia areata patients provided lesional scalp punch biopsies and peripheral blood. Cell sorting on a FACSAria was used to separate CD4+ and CD8+ T cells from the PBMCs. RNA was isolated and reverse transcribed to cDNA, the sequencing template. Clones were sequenced by immunoSEQ multiplex PCR, and TCRdb holds only the in-frame ones, with some missing. The sample shows some 150,000 clones, less than 70% of them seen only once. Notes on the study in general: In scalp and blood during tofacitinib, many expanded lesional clones persisted.

A remark on this clone: Its antigen remains unidentified.

Sequencing was performed on CD8+ T cells sorted from blood, taken at week 4, from a patient treated with tofacitinib. J is TRBJ2-5 and V is TRBV10-3; D call uncertain. The source is a human donor with alopecia areata. The DNA of the CDR3 is TGTGCCATCAGAGGCCCAACCCAAGAGACCCAGTACTTC. Its protein is CAIRGPTQETQYF.